A single sample gave rise to the 13 T cell receptor beta chains below, sequenced in a study of blood T cell repertoires in COVID-19. Only in-frame clones appear in the TCRdb table, and some are missing; sequencing was by immunoSEQ multiplex PCR. The repertoire holds roughly 160,000 clones, 86% seen once, with around 7% in the top ten. The sequenced material came from peripheral blood. Receptors originate from a man aged 50 to 59 with active or convalescent COVID-19.

This chain joins TRBV3-1 (or the pseudogene TRBV3-2) and TRBJ2-6; D possibly corresponds to TRBD1 (6 bases). Deletions cut 5 bases from V and 0 bases from J, with 11 bases between. The CDR3 contains 16 residues. Germline-derived CDR1 and CDR2 are LGHDT and YNNKEL (reference sequence). The CDR3 DNA reads TGTGCCAGCAGCGCGGACAGAAGCTCTGGGGCCAACGTCCTGACTTTC. It yields the protein CASSADRSSGANVLTF.

The chain is built from TRBV18 and TRBJ1-5, with D perhaps TRBD1 (5 bases). Germline CDR1 reads KGHSH; CDR2 reads LQKENI. The CDR3 has 15 amino acids. Trimming took 0 bases from V and 4 from J, leaving 10 bases between them. The CDR3 loop reads CASSPPSGGNQPQHF. CDR3 coding DNA: TGTGCCAGCTCACCACCGAGCGGGGGTAATCAGCCCCAGCATTTT.

The gene calls are TRBV7-2 and TRBJ2-5; D unclear. This CDR3 has 14 residues. The V gene lost 1 base and the J gene lost 2 bases, with 8 bases spanning the gap. Germline CDR1 is SGHTA and CDR2 is FQGNSA. The CDR3 nucleotides are TGTGCCAGCAGCTTAGTAGAACAGCAAGAGACCCAGTACTTC. Protein: CASSLVEQQETQYF.

This clone appeared a single time. The chain recombines TRBV5-8 with TRBJ2-3; 10 positions agree with TRBD2. The CDR3 spans 16 residues. The germline V gene encodes CDR1 SGHTS and CDR2 YDEGEE. Trimming took 4 bases from V and 1 from J; bases not matched to a gene: 6. The CDR3 DNA reads TGTGCCAGCAGCCCTAGCGGGGGCGCTGGCACAGATACGCAGTATTTT. Translation: CASSPSGGAGTDTQYF.

This chain connects TRBV19 to TRBJ1-1, with D possibly matching TRBD1 (5 bases). V was pared by 8 bases and J by 1 base, with 11 bases between. CDR3 length equals 13 residues. Germline lookup yields CDR1 LNHDA and CDR2 SQIVND (reference sequence). The CDR3 loop is CASAKTGNTEAFF. Written as DNA, the CDR3 is TGTGCCAGTGCAAAAACAGGGAACACTGAAGCTTTCTTT.

V is TRBV11-2 and J is TRBJ1-3; no firm D call. Looked up from germline, CDR1 is SGHAT and CDR2 is FQNNGV. Trimming cost V 5 bases and J 3 bases, with 11 bases left between them. CDR3 size: 14 residues. DNA of the CDR3: TGTGCCAGCAGCGCCCGCGCCATTGGAAACACCATATATTTT. This translates into CASSARAIGNTIYF.

The chain is built from TRBV7-9 and TRBJ1-2; D unresolved. V was trimmed by 2 bases and J by 7 bases, leaving 14 bases between them. Germline loops: CDR1 SEHNR, CDR2 FQNEAQ (reference sequence). The CDR3 has 14 amino acids. In nucleotides, the CDR3 is TGTGCCAGCAGCTTAAACCCCATAACAGCTGGCTACACCTTC. Translating gives CASSLNPITAGYTF.

The chain recombines TRBV27 with TRBJ2-1, with TRBD1 matching over 9 bases. V shed 4 bases and J 8 bases; nucleotides not matched to a gene: 3. This CDR3 region has 13 residues. CDR1 MNHEY and CDR2 SMNVEV come from the germline V gene (reference sequence). CDR3 in DNA: TGTGCCAGCAGTTGGACAGGGGTCCATGAGCAGTTCTTC. It encodes CASSWTGVHEQFF.

CDR3 residues: CASNKLDSNYGYTF. Written as DNA, the CDR3 is TGTGCCAGCAACAAATTGGACAGTAACTATGGCTACACCTTC. The chain carries TRBV11-1 and TRBJ1-2, with D possibly TRBD1 on 6 matching bases. This CDR3 spans 14 amino acids. The V end was cut by 7 bases, the J end by 1 base, with 13 bases between. Germline loops: CDR1 SGHAT, CDR2 FQDESV (reference sequence).

This rearrangement joins TRBV29-1 to TRBJ2-7, with 7 positions matching TRBD1. The CDR3 contains 11 residues. With V trimmed by 6 bases and J by 3 bases, 2 bases remained unmatched. Germline CDR1 and CDR2: SQVTM and ANQGSEA. The CDR3 region is CSVGQRYEQYF. In nucleotides, the CDR3 is TGCAGCGTGGGACAGCGCTACGAGCAGTACTTC.

This chain connects TRBV14 to TRBJ1-4, with D perhaps matching TRBD1 (6 bases). Trimming shortened V by 0 bases and J by 7 bases, and 18 bases separated the two germline ends. The length of the CDR3 is 17 residues. Germline values: CDR1 SGHDN, CDR2 FVKESK. The CDR3 nucleotides read TGTGCCAGCAGCCAAGATCCTGGGGGACACAGTATTGAAAAACTGTTTTTT. Its translation: CASSQDPGGHSIEKLFF.

J is TRBJ2-4 and V is TRBV6-2 or TRBV6-3; tentative D call: TRBD1 (6 bases). CDR1 and CDR2 (germline): MNHEY, SVGEGT. The length of the CDR3 is 14 residues. Trimming took 4 bases from V and 7 from J, leaving 14 bases between them. CDR3: CASSSPGTLNIQYF. In nucleotides, the CDR3 is TGTGCCAGCAGTTCCCCGGGGACATTGAACATTCAGTACTTC.

The chain uses TRBV27 and TRBJ1-2; weak D call: TRBD1 (6 bases). This CDR3 spans 16 amino acids. Germline CDR1 and CDR2: MNHEY and SMNVEV (reference sequence). With 4 bases removed from V and 8 bases from J, the gap between germline ends came to 23 bases. The CDR3 nucleotides are TGTGCCAGCAGTTCCCTACAGGGCCGTACTAGGGGAGGCTACACCTTC. The encoded protein is CASSSLQGRTRGGYTF.